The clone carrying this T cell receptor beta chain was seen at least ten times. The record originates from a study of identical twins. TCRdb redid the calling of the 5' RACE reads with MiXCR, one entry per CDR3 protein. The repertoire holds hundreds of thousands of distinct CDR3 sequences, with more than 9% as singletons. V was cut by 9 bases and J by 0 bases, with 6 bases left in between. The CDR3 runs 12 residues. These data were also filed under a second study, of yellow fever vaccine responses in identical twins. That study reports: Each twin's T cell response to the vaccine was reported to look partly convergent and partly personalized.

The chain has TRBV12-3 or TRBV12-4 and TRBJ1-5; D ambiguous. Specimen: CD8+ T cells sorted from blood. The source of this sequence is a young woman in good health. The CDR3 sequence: CASDYSNQPQHF. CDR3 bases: TGTGCCAGTGATTATAGCAATCAGCCCCAGCATTTT.